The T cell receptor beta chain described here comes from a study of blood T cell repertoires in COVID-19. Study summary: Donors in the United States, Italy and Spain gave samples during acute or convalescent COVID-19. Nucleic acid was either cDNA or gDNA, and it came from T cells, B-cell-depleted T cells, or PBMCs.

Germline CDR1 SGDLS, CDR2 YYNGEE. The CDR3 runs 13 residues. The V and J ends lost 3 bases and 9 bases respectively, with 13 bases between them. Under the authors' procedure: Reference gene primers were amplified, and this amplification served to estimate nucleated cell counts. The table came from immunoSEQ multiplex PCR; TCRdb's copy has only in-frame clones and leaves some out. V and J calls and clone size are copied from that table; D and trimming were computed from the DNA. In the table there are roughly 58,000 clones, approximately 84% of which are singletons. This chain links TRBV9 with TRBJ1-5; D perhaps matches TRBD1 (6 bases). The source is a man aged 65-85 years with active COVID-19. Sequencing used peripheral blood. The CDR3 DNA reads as TGTGCCAGCAGCGAAAGAGGGGGATCGCCCCAGCATTTT. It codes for CASSERGGSPQHF.